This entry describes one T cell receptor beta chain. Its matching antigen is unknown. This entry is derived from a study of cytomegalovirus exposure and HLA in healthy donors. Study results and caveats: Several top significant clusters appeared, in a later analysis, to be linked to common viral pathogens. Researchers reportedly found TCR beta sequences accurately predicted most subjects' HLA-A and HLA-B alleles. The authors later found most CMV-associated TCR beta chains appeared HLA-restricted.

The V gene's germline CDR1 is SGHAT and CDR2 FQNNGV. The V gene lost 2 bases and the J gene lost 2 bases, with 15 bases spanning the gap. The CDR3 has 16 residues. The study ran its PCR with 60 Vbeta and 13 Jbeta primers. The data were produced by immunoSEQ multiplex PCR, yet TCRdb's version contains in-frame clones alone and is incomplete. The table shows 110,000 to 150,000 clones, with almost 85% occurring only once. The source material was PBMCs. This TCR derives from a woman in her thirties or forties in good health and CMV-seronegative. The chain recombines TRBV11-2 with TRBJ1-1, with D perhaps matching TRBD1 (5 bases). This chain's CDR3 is CASSLFSGYGNTEAFF. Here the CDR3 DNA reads TGTGCCAGCAGCTTATTTTCAGGGTATGGTAACACTGAAGCTTTCTTT.